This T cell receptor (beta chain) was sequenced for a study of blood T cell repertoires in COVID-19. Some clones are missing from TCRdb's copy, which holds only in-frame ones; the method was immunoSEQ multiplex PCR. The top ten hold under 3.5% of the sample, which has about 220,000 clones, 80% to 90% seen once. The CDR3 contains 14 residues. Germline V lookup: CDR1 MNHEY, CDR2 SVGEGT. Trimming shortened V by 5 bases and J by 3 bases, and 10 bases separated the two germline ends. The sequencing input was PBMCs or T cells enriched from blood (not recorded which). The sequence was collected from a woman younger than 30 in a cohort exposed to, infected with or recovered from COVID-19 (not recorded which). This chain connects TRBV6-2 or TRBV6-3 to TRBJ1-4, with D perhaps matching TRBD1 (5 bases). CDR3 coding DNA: TGTGCCAGCAGTCTCGACAGATCTAATGAAAAACTGTTTTTT. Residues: CASSLDRSNEKLFF.